This TCR beta chain emerged from a study of response to subunit inactivated influenza vaccine. Findings and limits, study-wide: The authors suggested that few new T cells are recruited per seasonal influenza vaccination.

J was trimmed by 4 bases and V by 1 base; bases with no gene match: 5. The germline V gene has CDR1 SGHRS and CDR2 YFSETQ. The length of the CDR3 is 16 residues. MiXCR was run by TCRdb on the RT-PCR reads, yielding one entry per CDR3 protein. The table shows almost 600,000 distinct CDR3 sequences, with about 15% occurring only once. Regarding this clonotype: Its antigen is unidentified.

The chain employs TRBV5-1 and TRBJ2-3; 11 bases line up with TRBD2. The receptor comes from a man aged 45 to 65 who received an inactivated influenza vaccine. This specimen was PBMCs from blood, taken about 11 days after vaccination. The CDR3 nucleotides read TGCGCCAGCAGCTTGTTACTAGCGGGAGAATCAGATACGCAGTATTTT. It yields the protein CASSLLLAGESDTQYF.